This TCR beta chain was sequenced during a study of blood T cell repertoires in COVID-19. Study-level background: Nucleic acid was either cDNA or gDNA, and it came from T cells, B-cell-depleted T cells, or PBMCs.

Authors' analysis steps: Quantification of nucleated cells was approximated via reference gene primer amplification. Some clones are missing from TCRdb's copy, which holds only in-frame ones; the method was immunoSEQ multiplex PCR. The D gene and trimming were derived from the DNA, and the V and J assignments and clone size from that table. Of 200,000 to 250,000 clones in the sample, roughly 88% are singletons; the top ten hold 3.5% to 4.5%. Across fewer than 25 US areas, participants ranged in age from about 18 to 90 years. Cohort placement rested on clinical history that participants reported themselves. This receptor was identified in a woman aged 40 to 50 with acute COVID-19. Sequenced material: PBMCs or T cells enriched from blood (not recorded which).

The chain's CDR3 is CASSGTGPLSGANVLTF. As DNA, the CDR3 is TGTGCCAGCAGTGGGACAGGACCACTCTCTGGGGCCAACGTCCTGACTTTC. The chain recombines TRBV2 with TRBJ2-6; 7 bases agree with TRBD1. Losses at the gene ends were 4 bases for V and 0 bases for J; bases not matched to a gene: 6. The CDR3 is 17 amino acids. Germline V CDR1 and CDR2: SNHLY, FYNNEI.